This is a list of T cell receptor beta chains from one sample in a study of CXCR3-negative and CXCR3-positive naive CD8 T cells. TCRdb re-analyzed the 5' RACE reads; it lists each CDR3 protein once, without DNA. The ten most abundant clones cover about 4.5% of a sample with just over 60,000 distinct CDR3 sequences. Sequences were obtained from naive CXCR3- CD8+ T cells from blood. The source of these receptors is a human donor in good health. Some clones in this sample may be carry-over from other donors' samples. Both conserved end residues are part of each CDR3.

cdr3_aa: CASSLNPGNVNTEAFF
j_call: TRBJ1-1
v_call: TRBV7-9

cdr3_aa: CASSPPGLGDNEQFF
j_call: TRBJ2-1
v_call: TRBV4-3

cdr3_aa: CASSNRVDEQFF
j_call: TRBJ2-1
v_call: TRBV11-2

cdr3_aa: CASGSLTDTQYF
j_call: TRBJ2-3
v_call: TRBV7-2

cdr3_aa: CASSYRVLSTDTQYF
j_call: TRBJ2-3
v_call: TRBV7-8

cdr3_aa: CASSQPDRGTTEAFF
j_call: TRBJ1-1
v_call: TRBV4-1

cdr3_aa: CASIATVSGRSFF
j_call: TRBJ1-2
v_call: TRBV25-1

cdr3_aa: CSADSLNTEAFF
j_call: TRBJ1-1
v_call: TRBV29-1

cdr3_aa: CASRADNSPLHF
j_call: TRBJ1-6
v_call: TRBV6-2/TRBV6-3

cdr3_aa: CASSLQNADTQYF
j_call: TRBJ2-3
v_call: TRBV28

cdr3_aa: CASSQERGFREQFF
j_call: TRBJ2-1
v_call: TRBV4-1

cdr3_aa: CATGQDTYLSYEQYF
j_call: TRBJ2-7
v_call: TRBV6-5

cdr3_aa: CASSPSAEGGGYEQYF
j_call: TRBJ2-7
v_call: TRBV4-2

cdr3_aa: CSVAGWDVQETQYF
j_call: TRBJ2-5
v_call: TRBV29-1

cdr3_aa: CSVGTGQARGAFF
j_call: TRBJ1-1
v_call: TRBV29-1

cdr3_aa: CATEGDRINSPLHF
j_call: TRBJ1-6
v_call: TRBV10-3

cdr3_aa: CASSLTGRGSYEQYF
j_call: TRBJ2-7
v_call: TRBV7-3

cdr3_aa: CASSQGANTGELFF
j_call: TRBJ2-2
v_call: TRBV11-2

cdr3_aa: CASSPLSYNEQFF
j_call: TRBJ2-1
v_call: TRBV7-3

cdr3_aa: CASSAVGWGTEAFF
j_call: TRBJ1-1
v_call: TRBV10-1

cdr3_aa: CASSARRDATGELFF
j_call: TRBJ2-2
v_call: TRBV6-1

cdr3_aa: CASSPWTSGGEYSYEQYF
j_call: TRBJ2-7
v_call: TRBV27

cdr3_aa: CASSLFAGSSYEQYF
j_call: TRBJ2-7
v_call: TRBV7-8

cdr3_aa: CASSLFQWRLAGPSQPYNEQFF
j_call: TRBJ2-1
v_call: TRBV5-1

cdr3_aa: CASSQDSFGAQETQYF
j_call: TRBJ2-5
v_call: TRBV3-1

cdr3_aa: CATSRALAGDEQYF
j_call: TRBJ2-7
v_call: TRBV15

cdr3_aa: CASSSDRGFSFSYEQYF
j_call: TRBJ2-7
v_call: TRBV7-9

cdr3_aa: CSATPETGLSPLHF
j_call: TRBJ1-6
v_call: TRBV20-1

cdr3_aa: CSVAQGGGPYEQYF
j_call: TRBJ2-7
v_call: TRBV29-1

cdr3_aa: CSVETRDTGELFF
j_call: TRBJ2-2
v_call: TRBV29-1

cdr3_aa: CSGATTGDTQYF
j_call: TRBJ2-3
v_call: TRBV29-1

cdr3_aa: CSVENQGAEQYF
j_call: TRBJ2-7
v_call: TRBV29-1